The 21 T cell receptor beta chains below all came from one sample that was sequenced in a study of Graves' ophthalmopathy and Graves' hyperthyroidism. RNA transcripts were the source from which TCR beta CDR3 regions were amplified. Following a first-round RT-PCR that used HTBI primers, a second-round multiplex PCR was carried out. TCRdb re-derived calls from the multiplex PCR reads in MiXCR, one entry per CDR3 protein. The table lists just over 600,000 distinct CDR3 sequences, roughly 20% of them singletons. The sample was peripheral blood. These receptors came from a woman younger than 35 with stable Graves' hyperthyroidism. Some clones in this sample may be carry-over from other donors' samples.

The table lists this clonotype with many counts. The junction shows a germline mismatch at one end, possibly a read error. The CDR3 sequence: CASSPRTGSTGELFF. CDR3 sequence (DNA): TGTGCCAGCAGCCCTCGGACAGGGAGCACCGGGGAGCTGTTCTTT. This rearrangement joins TRBV9 to TRBJ2-2; the match to TRBD1 covers 8 bases. Germline CDR1 and CDR2: SGDLS and YYNGEE. The length of the CDR3 is 15 residues.

This clonotype was counted at least ten times. This chain joins TRBV12-3 or TRBV12-4 and TRBJ1-5; possible D gene TRBD1, 6 bases. The length of the CDR3 is 16 residues. The germline V and J ends were trimmed by 8 bases and 2 bases, with 19 bases remaining between them. The CDR3 DNA reads TGTGCCAGCTCCCCTCGTCGAGGGGGGGGCAATCAGCCCCAGCATTTT. As protein: CASSPRRGGGNQPQHF.

The V gene is TRBV19, the J gene TRBJ1-1; D not resolved. V was trimmed by 3 bases and J by 5 bases, leaving 13 bases between them. The germline V gene encodes CDR1 LNHDA and CDR2 SQIVND (reference sequence). This CDR3 is 14 amino acids long. The chain's CDR3 is CASSIGTLGTEAFF. CDR3 nucleotides: TGTGCCAGTAGTATTGGTACTTTGGGAACTGAAGCTTTCTTT.

Many counts were recorded for this clonotype. The chain uses TRBV6-5 and TRBJ1-6; D gene uncertain. Trimming shortened V by 0 bases and J by 0 bases, and 6 bases separated the two germline ends. The germline gives CDR1 MNHEY, CDR2 SVGAGI. The CDR3 runs 16 residues. CDR3 residues: CASSYSRSSYNSPLHF. DNA of the CDR3: TGTGCCAGCAGTTACTCGCGTAGCTCCTATAATTCACCCCTCCACTTT.

This clonotype has at least ten counts. The CDR3 DNA is TGTGCCAGCAGTTTAGGTCGGGGGGGCCGGTACCAAGAGACCCAGTACTTC. It encodes CASSLGRGGRYQETQYF. The rearrangement joins TRBV27 to TRBJ2-5, with 8 bases fitting TRBD2. Germline lookup yields CDR1 MNHEY and CDR2 SMNVEV (reference sequence). Unmatched junction bases numbered 8, after V lost 2 bases and J lost 0 bases. The CDR3 is 17 amino acids.

The genes are TRBV28 and TRBJ2-7; TRBD2 aligns across 7 bases. Unmatched junction bases numbered 4, after V lost 0 bases and J lost 2 bases. From germline, CDR1 is MDHEN and CDR2 SYDVKM. The CDR3 spans 15 residues. The CDR3 sequence: CASSLWRGGPYEQYF. The CDR3 DNA follows: TGTGCCAGCAGTTTATGGCGGGGAGGGCCCTACGAGCAGTACTTC. Complete variable domain (other parts from reference TRBV28 and TRBJ2-7): DVKVTQSSRYLVKRTGEKVFLECVQDMDHENMFWYRQDPGLGLRLIYFSYDVKMKEKGDIPEGYSVSREKKERFSLILESASTNQTSMYLCASSLWRGGPYEQYFGPGTRLTVT.

In regard to this clonotype: Given a much more abundant clone one base away, this may be a read error. The CDR3 is CASSAQGRKNIQYF. CDR3 DNA: TGTGCCAGCAGTGCCCAAGGACGGAAAAACATTCAGTACTTC. This chain connects TRBV6-1 to TRBJ2-4; D is unclear. V was clipped by 4 bases and J by 4 bases, with 11 bases between them. The CDR3 totals 14 residues. CDR1 is MNHNS, CDR2 SASEGT, per germline.

This clonotype has a count of ten or more. CDR3 in amino acids: CASSPAGTGNWMAQYF. CDR3 DNA: TGTGCCAGCAGTCCTGCCGGGACAGGGAACTGGATGGCCCAGTACTTC. The chain recombines TRBV6-1 with TRBJ2-5; 9 positions agree with TRBD1. With 5 bases clipped from V and 9 bases from J, the junction kept 16 bases outside the gene matches. The germline V gene has CDR1 MNHNS and CDR2 SASEGT. The length of the CDR3 is 16 residues.

This clonotype was detected many times. The CDR3 is CASSPPPGTSGGTGETQYF. The CDR3, as DNA: TGTGCCAGCAGCCCACCCCCTGGGACTAGCGGGGGCACGGGGGAGACCCAGTACTTC. The chain carries TRBV11-2 and TRBJ2-5; 14 bases are a match to TRBD2. Looked up from germline, CDR1 is SGHAT and CDR2 is FQNNGV. Trimming removed 5 bases from V and 5 bases from J; junction bases left unmatched: 16. The CDR3 runs to 19 residues.

This clonotype was seen many times. This chain links TRBV24-1 with TRBJ1-1; TRBD1 is a possible D gene (6 bases). CDR1 KGHDR and CDR2 SFDVKD come from the germline V gene. Trimming stripped 3 bases from V and 5 bases from J, with 15 bases between. The CDR3 totals 15 residues. CDR3 DNA sequence: TGTGCCACCAGTGATGAGGGGGGCGCGGGTACTGAAGCTTTCTTT. Its translation is CATSDEGGAGTEAFF.

This chain connects TRBV6-1 to TRBJ1-5; D remains unclear. Deletions cut 6 bases from V and 11 bases from J, with 14 bases between. The CDR3 spans 12 residues. CDR1 and CDR2 (germline): MNHNS, SASEGT. For the CDR3, the DNA is TGTGCCAGCAGCCTTCGCGCAAGCACCCAGCATTTT. Its protein product is CASSLRASTQHF.

This clonotype was counted at least ten times. The chain employs TRBV28 and TRBJ2-7, with a weak D call TRBD1 (6 bases). From germline, CDR1 is MDHEN and CDR2 SYDVKM. V lost 5 bases to trimming and J lost 4 bases, with 21 bases between them. The CDR3 totals 16 residues. The CDR3 spells CASSSRWAGASYEQYF. The CDR3 DNA follows: TGTGCCAGCAGTAGCCGGTGGGCAGGGGCGTCGTACGAGCAGTACTTC.

This clonotype was counted many times. The chain joins TRBV20-1 to TRBJ1-1; 7 bases match TRBD1. CDR3 size: 15 residues. Looked up from germline, CDR1 is DFQATT and CDR2 is SNEGSKA (reference sequence). V dropped 6 bases and J dropped 3; count of bases not matched to a gene: 13. CDR3 nucleotide sequence: TGCAGTGCCTGGGACAGAGGAGGGATTTACACTGAAGCTTTCTTT. Residues: CSAWDRGGIYTEAFF.

A single count supports this clonotype. This chain links TRBV28 with TRBJ2-7, with 7 bases identical to TRBD1. With 2 bases clipped from V and 5 bases from J, the junction kept 3 bases outside the gene matches. The germline V gene encodes CDR1 MDHEN and CDR2 SYDVKM. The CDR3 sequence is 13 residues long. CDR3 in DNA: TGTGCCAGCAGTTTAGACGGACAGGACGAGCAGTACTTC. Translation: CASSLDGQDEQYF.

This clonotype showed up many times. The chain employs TRBV12-3 or TRBV12-4 and TRBJ1-1, with D possibly TRBD1 on 5 matching bases. The CDR3 is 12 amino acids. V lost 3 bases and J lost 8, with 10 bases in between. This CDR3 reads CASSFGGLEAFF. CDR3 sequence (DNA): TGTGCCAGCAGTTTCGGGGGTTTGGAAGCTTTCTTT.

Comment on this clonotype: It differs at one base from a far larger clone, so likely a read error. The rearrangement links TRBV7-9 to TRBJ1-1; D not resolved. Germline V lookup: CDR1 SEHNR, CDR2 FQNEAQ (reference sequence). This CDR3 region has 13 residues. DNA for the CDR3: TGTGCCAGCAGCCCCGCCTTGAACACTGAAGCTCTCTTT. This translates into CASSPALNTEALF.

This chain joins TRBV25-1 and TRBJ1-2; D remains ambiguous. The germline V and J ends were trimmed by 4 bases and 3 bases, with 9 bases remaining between them. Germline assignment: CDR1 MGHDK and CDR2 SYGVNS. This CDR3 comprises 13 residues. The CDR3 loop is CASSGVQYYGYTF. In DNA, the CDR3 is TGTGCCAGCAGTGGTGTACAGTACTATGGCTACACCTTC.

In its sample, this clonotype was seen many times. V gene TRBV27 combines with J gene TRBJ2-7, with 11 bases matching TRBD1. Germline loops: CDR1 MNHEY, CDR2 SMNVEV (reference sequence). The V segment lost 5 bases and the J segment 7 bases; nucleotides outside the gene matches: 7. This CDR3 is 14 amino acids long. Here the CDR3 DNA reads TGTGCCAGCAGTCCCGGACAGGGGGCCGAGGAGCAGTACTTC. Protein: CASSPGQGAEEQYF.

This clonotype was counted many times. The genes are TRBV5-1 and TRBJ1-1; D is uncertain. The CDR3 sequence is 13 residues long. Germline-derived CDR1 and CDR2 are SGHRS and YFSETQ. The V and J ends lost 8 bases and 4 bases respectively, with 15 bases between them. The CDR3 nucleotides are TGCGCCAGTACCAATAGCGGTGTCACTGAAGCTTTCTTT. Translating gives CASTNSGVTEAFF. Using reference TRBV5-1 and TRBJ1-1 for the parts outside the CDR3, the full variable domain is KAGVTQTPRYLIKTRGQQVTLSCSPISGHRSVSWYQQTPGQGLQFLFEYFSETQRNKGNFPGRFSGRQFSNSRSEMNVSTLELGDSALYLCASTNSGVTEAFFGQGTRLTVV.

There are a few counts of this clonotype. This chain connects TRBV7-2 to TRBJ2-5; D remains unclear. The CDR3 extends over 14 amino acids. Looked up from germline, CDR1 is SGHTA and CDR2 is FQGNSA. The V and J ends lost 5 bases and 2 bases respectively, with 12 bases between them. This CDR3 reads CASSIRQYQETQYF. CDR3 in DNA: TGTGCCAGCAGCATCCGACAATATCAAGAGACCCAGTACTTC.

This clonotype was recorded many times. This rearrangement joins TRBV11-2 to TRBJ2-7, with D unresolved. CDR1 is SGHAT, CDR2 FQNNGV, per germline. The CDR3 has 12 residues. Deletions cut 5 bases from V and 4 bases from J, with 9 bases between. CDR3 nucleotide sequence: TGTGCCAGCAGCAAGATGGGATACGAGCAGTACTTC. This codes for CASSKMGYEQYF.